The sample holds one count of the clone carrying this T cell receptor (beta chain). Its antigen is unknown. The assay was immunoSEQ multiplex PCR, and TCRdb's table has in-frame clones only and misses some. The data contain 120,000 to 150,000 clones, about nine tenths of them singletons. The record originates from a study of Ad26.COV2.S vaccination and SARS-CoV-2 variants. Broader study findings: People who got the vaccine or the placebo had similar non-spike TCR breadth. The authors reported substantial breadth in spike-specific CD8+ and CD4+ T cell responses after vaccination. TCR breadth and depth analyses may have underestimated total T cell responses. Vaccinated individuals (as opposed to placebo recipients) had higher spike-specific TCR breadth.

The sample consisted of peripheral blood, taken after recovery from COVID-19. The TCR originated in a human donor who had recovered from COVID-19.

The CDR3 DNA sequence: TGTGCCAGCAGCTTTTATTCTGGAGAGCCCCAGCATTTT. This gives the protein CASSFYSGEPQHF. V gene TRBV11-3 combines with J gene TRBJ1-5; D not certain. V was cut by 3 bases and J by 8 bases, with 11 bases left in between. In germline, CDR1 is SGHNT, CDR2 YENEEA. CDR3 length: 13 amino acids.